Each of the 8 T cell receptor beta chains below was sequenced from the same sample in a study of blood T cell repertoires in COVID-19. The data were produced by immunoSEQ multiplex PCR, yet TCRdb's version contains in-frame clones alone and is incomplete. The sample shows 150,000 or so clones, 85% to 95% of them seen only once. The specimen was peripheral blood. All receptors come from a man in his forties or fifties with acute or convalescent COVID-19.

The chain couples TRBV27 to TRBJ1-1; 7 positions agree with TRBD1. Germline lookup yields CDR1 MNHEY and CDR2 SMNVEV (reference sequence). V was clipped by 5 bases and J by 7 bases; unmatched bases: 7. The CDR3 loop spans 13 amino acids. CDR3 nucleotide sequence: TGTGCCAGCAGTATGACAGGGTATGGTGAAGCTTTCTTT. This codes for CASSMTGYGEAFF.

The chain recombines TRBV6-2 or TRBV6-3 with TRBJ1-1; D is ambiguous. CDR1 is MNHEY and CDR2 is SVGEGT in the germline V gene. V shed 6 bases and J shed 5 bases, with 13 bases lying between them. This CDR3 has 13 amino acids. The CDR3 nucleotides read TGTGCCAGCAGCCCCCCAAGGAGGACTGAAGCTTTCTTT. Translating gives CASSPPRRTEAFF.

The CDR3 sequence is CASSESGETQYF. Here the CDR3 DNA reads TGTGCCAGCAGTGAATCGGGGGAGACCCAGTACTTC. The chain employs TRBV6-1 and TRBJ2-5; D is perhaps TRBD2 (5 bases). From germline, CDR1 is MNHNS and CDR2 SASEGT. CDR3 length: 12 residues. The germline V and J ends were trimmed by 2 bases and 5 bases, with 6 bases remaining between them.

This chain links TRBV19 with TRBJ2-6; a possible D gene is TRBD1 (5 bases). V lost 4 bases and J lost 0, with 13 bases in between. This CDR3 region has 17 residues. The V gene's germline CDR1 is LNHDA and CDR2 SQIVND (reference sequence). The CDR3 reads CASSTAGWYSGANVLTF. In nucleotides, the CDR3 is TGTGCCAGTAGTACGGCAGGGTGGTACTCTGGGGCCAACGTCCTGACTTTC.

The V call is TRBV9, the J call TRBJ2-3, with no clear D. CDR3 length equals 14 residues. V was pared by 0 bases and J by 3 bases, with 8 bases between. The germline V gene has CDR1 SGDLS and CDR2 YYNGEE. The CDR3 here is CASSVAHSTDTQYF. In DNA, the CDR3 is TGTGCCAGCAGCGTAGCTCACTCGACAGATACGCAGTATTTT.

The CDR3 region is CAISTLGQRTNEQFF. The CDR3 region has the DNA TGTGCCATCAGTACCCTTGGGCAGCGGACGAATGAGCAGTTCTTC. The V and J genes are TRBV10-3 and TRBJ2-1; perhaps TRBD2 as D (5 bases). CDR1 is ENHRY, CDR2 SYGVKD, per germline. V was pared by 5 bases and J by 7 bases, with 18 bases between. The CDR3 extends over 15 amino acids.

The chain links TRBV5-1 to TRBJ2-5; D is undetermined. From germline, CDR1 is SGHRS and CDR2 YFSETQ. V was cut by 0 bases and J by 7 bases, with 10 bases left in between. This CDR3 is 13 amino acids long. The CDR3 nucleotides are TGCGCCAGCAGCTTGGCAGGAATGGGGACCCAGTACTTC. Translation: CASSLAGMGTQYF.

This rearrangement joins TRBV7-9 to TRBJ2-2; TRBD2 might be the D (5 bases). V shed 2 bases and J shed 5 bases, with 12 bases lying between them. Germline CDR1 SEHNR, CDR2 FQNEAQ (reference sequence). The CDR3 consists of 15 residues. CDR3 sequence (DNA): TGTGCCAGCAGCTTAAGTCGGGATTCGACCGGGGAGCTGTTTTTT. It encodes CASSLSRDSTGELFF. The variable domain in full, with the rest retrieved from reference TRBV7-9 and TRBJ2-2, is DTGVSQNPRHKITKRGQNVTFRCDPISEHNRLYWYRQTLGQGPEFLTYFQNEAQLEKSRLLSDRFSAERPKGSFSTLEIQRTEQGDSAMYLCASSLSRDSTGELFFGEGSRLTVL.